The text below deals with one T cell receptor (beta chain). This clonotype was detected ten times or more. This receptor's antigen is unknown. No base quality values were provided; no much bigger clone lies one nucleotide off. The data originate from a study of T cells in Graves' hyperthyroidism and ophthalmopathy (dated by TCRdb to between 2017 and 2020). Regarding the study in general: Peripheral blood was collected at initial diagnosis, before any treatment. TCR V-J signatures able to tell the groups apart were searched for in a discovery cohort of 95 to 100 patients, of whom roughly 42 had Graves' ophthalmopathy and roughly 58 had stable Graves' hyperthyroidism. An independent validation cohort of fewer than 20 hyperthyroidism patients and 17 patients who later progressed to ophthalmopathy tested prospective prediction of ophthalmopathy. For training and testing, the roughly 93 patients in the discovery cohort were randomly divided in a 7:3 ratio. In addition, the study compared T-cell repertoires in thyroid tissue and in blood from six Graves' hyperthyroidism patients. After blood sampling, hyperthyroidism patients were treated with methimazole at a starting dose of 30 mg daily, and ophthalmopathy patients were treated with high-dose intravenous methylprednisolone. The paper reports TCR Vbeta CDR3 sequencing of roughly 140 peripheral blood samples: approximately 41 ophthalmopathy, 70 to 85 hyperthyroidism and 17 progressor patients.

Overall study results and their limits: In cross-validation, a model built on a 13 V-J signature told ophthalmopathy apart from stable hyperthyroidism with less than 90% sensitivity and roughly 83% specificity, and in testing the same model reached 80%/75%. Sample size was not statistically predetermined, and investigators were not blinded to group allocation. In validation, the model predicted progression to ophthalmopathy a median of about 5.9 months before onset, with approximately 71% sensitivity and roughly 79% specificity. Most expanded thyroid clonotypes (frequency above 0.001) were also detected in blood, a finding suggesting that blood repertoires may reflect thyroid immune responses.

Graves' hyperthyroidism was defined as stable when no progression to ophthalmopathy occurred over 18 months of follow-up. Hyperthyroidism patients were newly diagnosed, had a disease duration of under 2 months, and were aged 18 to 65 years. Patients with uncontrolled infections, other autoimmune diseases, pregnancy or lactation were excluded. Clinical symptoms, serum thyroxine and TRAb, thyroid ultrasound, and orbital computed tomography formed the basis for the diagnoses. PBMCs were separated from under 11 ml of fresh peripheral blood using Ficoll-Paque density gradient centrifugation. Trizol reagent was used to extract total RNA, and RNA quality was then checked on an Agilent 2100 Bioanalyzer. Amplification of TCR beta CDR3 regions was carried out from RNA transcripts. A first-round RT-PCR of the TCR CDR3 used the HTBI primer set with the Qiagen OneStep RT-PCR kit. Libraries were constructed in a second round of multiplex PCR, after which size selection and purification were carried out. Libraries were sequenced paired-end with 100 bp reads on an Illumina HiSeq2000. The authors processed their data as follows. SOAPnuke was used to process the raw data, throwing out any read that contained adapters or uncalled bases, had a mean Phred below 15, or lacked an exact constant-primer or identifier match. High-quality paired reads were merged with COPE v1.2.5, and unique nucleotide sequences were defined as clonotypes. Clonotypes were aligned to IMGT TRBV, TRBD and TRBJ reference segments using MiTCR v1.1. The analysis included only V-J combinations with a frequency above 0.0001, which together covered more than 99% of the repertoires. The TCS score was defined as F50 (clonal expansion) divided by E x V (chaos), with BLOSUM62-based TCRdist calculated between CDR3 peptides within each V-J. Welch's t-statistics and random forest reduced 450 to 600 V-J features to some 14, which were used in a naive Bayes classifier (R e1071). TCRdb trimmed public reads at Q25 via fastp, called clones via MiXCR and kept in-frame beta chains. Rows matching on CDR3 protein sequence are summarized as one entry with the most common DNA and genes. The V and J calls were determined by TCRdb, not by the authors. For this sample the table gives around 420,000 distinct CDR3 sequences, of which roughly 14% were detected only once. Roughly 14% of the sample rests with the top ten.

From the cysteine up to the phenylalanine, the CDR3 has a length of 21 residues. Of all the DNA, just the CDR3 is kept, 63 bases in frame from base 1. As encoded in the germline V gene (reference sequence), CDR1 is MNHEY while CDR2 is SMNVEV. Trimming leaves V shorter by 3 bases and J shorter by 6 bases, with the junction holding 27 bases beyond the gene matches. The clonotype was recovered from a woman younger than 30 with Graves' hyperthyroidism. Sample: blood. The chain uses TRBV27 and TRBJ1-1, with 8 middle bases fitting TRBD1. Here the CDR3 is given as CASSFYESWQGASDWESEAFF. The DNA is as follows: TGTGCCAGCAGTTTTTATGAATCTTGGCAGGGGGCATCGGATTGGGAATCTGAAGCTTTCTTT.